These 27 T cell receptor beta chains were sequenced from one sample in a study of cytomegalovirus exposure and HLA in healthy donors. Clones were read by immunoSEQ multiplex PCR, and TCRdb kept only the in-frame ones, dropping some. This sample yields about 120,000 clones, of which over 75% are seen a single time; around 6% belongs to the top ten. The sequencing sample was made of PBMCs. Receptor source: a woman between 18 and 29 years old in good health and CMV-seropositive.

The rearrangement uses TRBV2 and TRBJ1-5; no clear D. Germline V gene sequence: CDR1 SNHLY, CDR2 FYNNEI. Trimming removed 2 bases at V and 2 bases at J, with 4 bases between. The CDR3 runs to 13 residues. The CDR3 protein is CASSEQGNQPQHF. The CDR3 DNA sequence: TGTGCCAGCAGTGAACAGGGCAATCAGCCCCAGCATTTT.

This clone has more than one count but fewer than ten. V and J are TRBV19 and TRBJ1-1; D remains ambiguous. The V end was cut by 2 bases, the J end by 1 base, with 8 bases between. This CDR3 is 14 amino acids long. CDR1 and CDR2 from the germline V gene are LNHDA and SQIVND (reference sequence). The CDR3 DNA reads TGTGCCAGTAGTATACCCCAGTGGAACACTGAAGCTTTCTTT. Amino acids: CASSIPQWNTEAFF.

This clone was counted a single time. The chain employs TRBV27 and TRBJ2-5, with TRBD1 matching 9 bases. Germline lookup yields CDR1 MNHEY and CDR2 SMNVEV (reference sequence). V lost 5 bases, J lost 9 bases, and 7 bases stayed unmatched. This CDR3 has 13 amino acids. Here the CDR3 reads CASSQFDRGSQYF. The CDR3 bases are TGTGCCAGCAGTCAATTTGACAGGGGGTCCCAGTACTTC.

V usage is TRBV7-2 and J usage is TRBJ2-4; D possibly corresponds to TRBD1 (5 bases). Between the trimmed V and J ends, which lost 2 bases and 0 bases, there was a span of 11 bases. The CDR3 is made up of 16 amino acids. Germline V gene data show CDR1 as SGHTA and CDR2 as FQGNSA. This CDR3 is CASSLQGRLAKNIQYF. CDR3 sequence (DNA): TGTGCCAGCAGCTTACAGGGCAGACTAGCCAAAAACATTCAGTACTTC. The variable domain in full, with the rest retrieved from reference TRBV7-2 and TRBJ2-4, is GAGVSQSPSNKVTEKGKDVELRCDPISGHTALYWYRQSLGQGLEFLIYFQGNSAPDKSGLPSDRFSAERTGGSVSTLTIQRTQQEDSAVYLCASSLQGRLAKNIQYFGAGTRLSVL.

As DNA, the CDR3 is TGTGCCAGCAGCCCCCGACTAGGCTCCCGTCCCGGGGAGCTGTTTTTT. Amino acid sequence: CASSPRLGSRPGELFF. The chain carries TRBV7-2 and TRBJ2-2; the D gene is possibly TRBD2 (6 bases). V gave up 5 bases and J gave up 6 bases, with 19 bases separating them. The germline V gene encodes CDR1 SGHTA and CDR2 FQGNSA. The CDR3 totals 16 residues.

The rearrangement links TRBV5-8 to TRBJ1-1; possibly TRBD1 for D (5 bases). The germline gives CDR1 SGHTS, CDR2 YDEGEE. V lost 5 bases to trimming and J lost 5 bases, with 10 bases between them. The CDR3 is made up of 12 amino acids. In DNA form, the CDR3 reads TGTGCCAGCAGGACCGGGGGAACTGAAGCTTTCTTT. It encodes CASRTGGTEAFF.

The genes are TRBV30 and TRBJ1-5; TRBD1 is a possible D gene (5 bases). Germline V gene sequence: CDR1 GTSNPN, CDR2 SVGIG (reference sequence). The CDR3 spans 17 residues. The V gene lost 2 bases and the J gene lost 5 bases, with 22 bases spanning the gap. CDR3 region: CAWSLPRMGGSDQPQHF. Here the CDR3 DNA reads TGTGCCTGGAGTCTGCCCAGGATGGGGGGGTCTGATCAGCCCCAGCATTTT. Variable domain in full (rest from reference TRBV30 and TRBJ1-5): SQTIHQWPATLVQPVGSPLSLECTVEGTSNPNLYWYRQAAGRGLQLLFYSVGIGQISSEVPQNLSASRPQDRQFILSSKKLLLSDSGFYLCAWSLPRMGGSDQPQHFGDGTRLSIL.

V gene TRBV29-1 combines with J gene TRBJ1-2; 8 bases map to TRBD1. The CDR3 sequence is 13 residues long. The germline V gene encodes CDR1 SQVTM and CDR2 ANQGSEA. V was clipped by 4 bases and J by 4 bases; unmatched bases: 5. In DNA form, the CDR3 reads TGCAGCGTTGTGCCCGGACAGGGCTATGGCTACACCTTC. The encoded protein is CSVVPGQGYGYTF.

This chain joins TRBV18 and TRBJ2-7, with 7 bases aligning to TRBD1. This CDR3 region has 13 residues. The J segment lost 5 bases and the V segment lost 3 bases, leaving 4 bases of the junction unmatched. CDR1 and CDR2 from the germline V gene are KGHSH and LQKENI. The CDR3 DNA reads TGTGCCAGCTCACCCTTAACAGGGGACGAGCAGTACTTC. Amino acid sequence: CASSPLTGDEQYF.

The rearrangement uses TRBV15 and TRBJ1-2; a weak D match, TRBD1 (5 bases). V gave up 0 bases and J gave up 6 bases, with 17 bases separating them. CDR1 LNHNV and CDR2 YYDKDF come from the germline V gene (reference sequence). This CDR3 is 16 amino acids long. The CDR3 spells CATSRDLRGVSHGYTF. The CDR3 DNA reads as TGTGCCACCAGCAGAGATCTACGGGGGGTCAGCCATGGCTACACCTTC.

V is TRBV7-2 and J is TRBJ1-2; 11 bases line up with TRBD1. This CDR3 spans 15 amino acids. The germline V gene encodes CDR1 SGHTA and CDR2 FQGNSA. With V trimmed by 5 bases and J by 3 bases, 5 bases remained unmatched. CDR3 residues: CASSTGQGAHYGYTF. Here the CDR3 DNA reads TGTGCCAGCAGCACCGGACAGGGGGCACACTATGGCTACACCTTC.

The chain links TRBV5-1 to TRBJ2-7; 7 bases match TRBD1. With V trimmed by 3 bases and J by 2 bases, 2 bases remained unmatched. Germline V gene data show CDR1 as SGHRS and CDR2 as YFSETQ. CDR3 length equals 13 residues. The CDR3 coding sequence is TGCGCCAGCAGCTGGGGGACAGCCTACGAGCAGTACTTC. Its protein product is CASSWGTAYEQYF.

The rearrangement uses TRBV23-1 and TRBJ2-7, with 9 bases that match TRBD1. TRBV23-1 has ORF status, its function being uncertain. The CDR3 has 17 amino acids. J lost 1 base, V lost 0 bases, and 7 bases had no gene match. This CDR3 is CASSQSYRDRASYEQYF. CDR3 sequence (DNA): TGCGCCAGCAGTCAATCGTACAGGGACAGGGCATCCTACGAGCAGTACTTC.

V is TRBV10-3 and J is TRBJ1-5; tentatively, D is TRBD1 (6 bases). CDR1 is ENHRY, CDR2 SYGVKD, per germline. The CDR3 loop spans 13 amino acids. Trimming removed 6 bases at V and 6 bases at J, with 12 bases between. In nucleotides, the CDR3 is TGTGCCATCAGACAGGGTGTCGGTCAGCCCCAGCATTTT. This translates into CAIRQGVGQPQHF.

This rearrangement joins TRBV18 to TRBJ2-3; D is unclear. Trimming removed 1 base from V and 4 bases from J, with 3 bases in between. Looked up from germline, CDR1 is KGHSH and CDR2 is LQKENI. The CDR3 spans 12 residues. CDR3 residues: CASSPRPDTQYF. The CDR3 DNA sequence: TGTGCCAGCTCACCACGGCCAGATACGCAGTATTTT.

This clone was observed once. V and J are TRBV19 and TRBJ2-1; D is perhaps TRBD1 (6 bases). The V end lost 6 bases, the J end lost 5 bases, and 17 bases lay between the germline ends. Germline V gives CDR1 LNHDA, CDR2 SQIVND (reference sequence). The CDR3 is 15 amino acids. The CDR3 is CASSLNRASNNEQFF. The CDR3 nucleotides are TGTGCCAGTAGCCTCAACAGGGCTAGCAACAATGAGCAGTTCTTC.

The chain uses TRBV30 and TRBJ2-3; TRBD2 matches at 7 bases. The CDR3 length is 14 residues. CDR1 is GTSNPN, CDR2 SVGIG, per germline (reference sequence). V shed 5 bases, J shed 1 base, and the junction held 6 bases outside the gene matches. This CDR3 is CAWAGAGGTDTQYF. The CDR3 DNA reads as TGTGCCTGGGCCGGGGCGGGGGGCACAGATACGCAGTATTTT.

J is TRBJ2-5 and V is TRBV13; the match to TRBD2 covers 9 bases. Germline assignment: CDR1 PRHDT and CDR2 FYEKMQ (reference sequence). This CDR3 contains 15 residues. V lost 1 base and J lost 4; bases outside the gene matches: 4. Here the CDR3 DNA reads TGTGCCAGCAGCTTAGTTAGCGGGGGAGGAGAGACCCAGTACTTC. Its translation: CASSLVSGGGETQYF.

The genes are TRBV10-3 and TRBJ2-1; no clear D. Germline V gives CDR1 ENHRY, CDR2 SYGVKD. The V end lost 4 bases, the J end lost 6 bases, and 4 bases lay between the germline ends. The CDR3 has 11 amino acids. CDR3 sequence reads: CAISVANEQFF. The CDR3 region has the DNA TGTGCCATCAGTGTAGCCAATGAGCAGTTCTTC.

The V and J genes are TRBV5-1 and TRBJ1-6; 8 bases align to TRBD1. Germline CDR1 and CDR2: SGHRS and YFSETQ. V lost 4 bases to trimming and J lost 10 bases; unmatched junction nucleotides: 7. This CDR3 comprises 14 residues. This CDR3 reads CASSGGTGTSPLHF. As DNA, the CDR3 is TGCGCCAGCAGCGGGGGGACAGGCACGTCACCCCTCCACTTT.

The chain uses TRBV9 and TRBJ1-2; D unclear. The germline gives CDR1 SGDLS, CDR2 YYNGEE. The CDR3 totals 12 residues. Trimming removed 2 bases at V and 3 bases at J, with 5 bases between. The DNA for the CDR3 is TGTGCCAGCAGCGTGGAGGACTATGGCTACACCTTC. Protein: CASSVEDYGYTF.

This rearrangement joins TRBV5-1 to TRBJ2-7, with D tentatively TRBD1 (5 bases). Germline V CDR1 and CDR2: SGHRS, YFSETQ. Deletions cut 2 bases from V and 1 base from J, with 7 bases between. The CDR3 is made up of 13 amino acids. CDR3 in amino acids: CASSFPGSYEQYF. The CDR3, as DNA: TGCGCCAGCAGCTTTCCAGGGTCCTACGAGCAGTACTTC.

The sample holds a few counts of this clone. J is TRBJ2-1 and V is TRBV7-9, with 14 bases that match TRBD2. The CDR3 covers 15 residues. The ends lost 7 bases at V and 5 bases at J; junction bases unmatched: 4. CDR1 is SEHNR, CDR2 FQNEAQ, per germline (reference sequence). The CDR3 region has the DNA TGTGCCAGCAAGGGGACTAGCGGGAGAGACAATGAGCAGTTCTTC. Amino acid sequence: CASKGTSGRDNEQFF.

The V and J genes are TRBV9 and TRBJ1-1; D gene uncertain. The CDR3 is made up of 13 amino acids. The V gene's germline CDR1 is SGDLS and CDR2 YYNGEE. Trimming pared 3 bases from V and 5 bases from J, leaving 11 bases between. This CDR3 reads CASSASEMTEAFF. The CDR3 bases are TGTGCCAGCAGCGCCAGTGAAATGACTGAAGCTTTCTTT.

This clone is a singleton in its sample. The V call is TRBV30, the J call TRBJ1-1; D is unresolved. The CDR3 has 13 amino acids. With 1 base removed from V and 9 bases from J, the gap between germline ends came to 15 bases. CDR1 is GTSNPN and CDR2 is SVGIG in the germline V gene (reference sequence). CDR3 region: CAWSDSGNLKAFF. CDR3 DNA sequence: TGTGCCTGGAGTGACTCCGGTAATCTCAAAGCTTTCTTT.

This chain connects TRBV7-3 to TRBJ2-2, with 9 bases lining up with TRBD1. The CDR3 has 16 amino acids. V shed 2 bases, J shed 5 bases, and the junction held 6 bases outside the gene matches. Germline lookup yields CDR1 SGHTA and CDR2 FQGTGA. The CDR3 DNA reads TGTGCCAGCAGCTTAGGACAGGGGATTGGTACCGGGGAGCTGTTTTTT. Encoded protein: CASSLGQGIGTGELFF.

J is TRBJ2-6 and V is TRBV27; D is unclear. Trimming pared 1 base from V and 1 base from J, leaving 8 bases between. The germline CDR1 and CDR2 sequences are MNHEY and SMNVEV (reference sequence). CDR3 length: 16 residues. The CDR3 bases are TGTGCCAGCAGTTTATTGGGCCAATCTGGGGCCAACGTCCTGACTTTC. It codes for CASSLLGQSGANVLTF.